The 24 T cell receptor beta chains in this list originate from one sample, sequenced in a study of blood T cell repertoires in COVID-19. Clones were sequenced by immunoSEQ multiplex PCR, and TCRdb holds only the in-frame ones, with some missing. The repertoire holds just under 250,000 clones, more than 75% seen once, with around 2.8% in the top ten. The sample was peripheral blood. These receptors originate from a woman aged 25 to 39 who had recovered from COVID-19.

J is TRBJ2-7 and V is TRBV28, with D hard to call. This CDR3 contains 12 residues. Trimming pared 6 bases from V and 1 base from J, leaving 7 bases between. In germline, CDR1 is MDHEN, CDR2 SYDVKM. Here the CDR3 reads CASRSISYEQYF. CDR3 sequence (DNA): TGTGCCAGCAGATCCATTTCCTACGAGCAGTACTTC.

CDR3 residues: CASSLKGGSEAFF. The DNA of the CDR3 is TGTGCCAGCAGCTTAAAGGGAGGTAGTGAAGCTTTCTTT. The chain combines TRBV7-9 with TRBJ1-1, with D unclear. The CDR3 runs to 13 residues. V was pared by 2 bases and J by 7 bases, with 11 bases between. Germline CDR1 is SEHNR and CDR2 is FQNEAQ (reference sequence).

Points on this clone: A read error may produce the germline difference seen at one junction end. V usage is TRBV19 and J usage is TRBJ2-1, with 7 bases aligning to TRBD1. Germline V gene data show CDR1 as LNHDA and CDR2 as SQIVND (reference sequence). There are 14 residues in the CDR3. CDR3 loop: CASSPSAWDSRRVF. The CDR3 DNA sequence: TGTGCCAGTAGTCCCTCGGCTTGGGACAGTCGACGAGTCTTC.

The chain recombines TRBV6-2 or TRBV6-3 with TRBJ2-3, with 8 bases identical to TRBD2. This CDR3 comprises 15 residues. With V trimmed by 3 bases and J by 11 bases, 13 bases remained unmatched. The germline gives CDR1 MNHEY, CDR2 SVGEGT. The CDR3 here is CASSYRGGTQRGQYF. In DNA form, the CDR3 reads TGTGCCAGCAGTTATCGGGGGGGCACCCAGAGGGGGCAGTATTTT.

This clone was seen once. V usage is TRBV2 and J usage is TRBJ2-3; D remains unclear. Germline V gene lookup returns CDR1 SNHLY and CDR2 FYNNEI. The CDR3 is 16 residues long. V gave up 1 base and J gave up 0 bases, with 11 bases separating them. CDR3 bases: TGTGCCAGCAGTGAAGGGCTGGCCCGCAGCACAGATACGCAGTATTTT. It yields the protein CASSEGLARSTDTQYF.

The rearrangement uses TRBV5-4 and TRBJ2-1; D is uncertain. The germline CDR1 and CDR2 sequences are SGHNT and YYREEE (reference sequence). V shed 2 bases and J shed 10 bases, with 7 bases lying between them. CDR3 length: 11 residues. CDR3 region: CASSFTGEQFF. The CDR3 region has the DNA TGTGCCAGCAGCTTCACCGGGGAGCAGTTCTTC.

CDR3 DNA: TGCGCCAGCAGCCTCCAGGTTGAAGATGAAAAACTGTTTTTT. Residues: CASSLQVEDEKLFF. The V and J genes are TRBV5-1 and TRBJ1-4; no firm D call. V was pared by 4 bases and J by 6 bases, with 13 bases between. Germline V CDR1 and CDR2: SGHRS, YFSETQ. This CDR3 is built from 14 residues.

The chain combines TRBV30 with TRBJ2-1; unclear D gene. Trimming shortened V by 0 bases and J by 2 bases, and 5 bases separated the two germline ends. Per germline, CDR1 GTSNPN and CDR2 SVGIG (reference sequence). The CDR3 runs to 13 residues. CDR3 bases: TGTGCCTGGAGTGTACTCGCCTACAATGAGCAGTTCTTC. Its translation: CAWSVLAYNEQFF.

This clone was detected once. V usage is TRBV2 and J usage is TRBJ2-5; 7 bases fit TRBD2. In germline, CDR1 is SNHLY, CDR2 FYNNEI. Germline trimming cut 8 bases from V and 1 base from J; bases unmatched to any gene: 7. The CDR3 runs 14 residues. The CDR3 protein is CASDLLAIQETQYF. The CDR3 DNA is TGTGCCAGCGACTTACTAGCGATCCAAGAGACCCAGTACTTC.

This clone was detected many times. The chain links TRBV2 to TRBJ1-2; TRBD1 aligns across 12 bases. The germline V gene has CDR1 SNHLY and CDR2 FYNNEI. The CDR3 loop spans 13 amino acids. Trimming cost V 6 bases and J 12 bases; bases outside gene matches: 8. The CDR3 sequence is CASRKRGQGAHTF. In DNA form, the CDR3 reads TGTGCCAGCAGGAAACGGGGACAGGGGGCACACACCTTC.

The V and J genes are TRBV4-3 and TRBJ2-1; 13 bases fit TRBD2. This CDR3 is built from 16 residues. V shed 4 bases and J 4 bases; nucleotides not matched to a gene: 4. CDR1 is LGHNA, CDR2 YSLEER, per germline. The CDR3 nucleotides are TGCGCCAGCAGCCGGACTAGCGGGGGCAATTACAATGAGCAGTTCTTC. This translates into CASSRTSGGNYNEQFF.

The genes are TRBV2 and TRBJ2-7; D is possibly TRBD2 (5 bases). The CDR3 extends over 14 amino acids. The V and J ends lost 7 bases and 1 base respectively, with 14 bases between them. Germline lookup yields CDR1 SNHLY and CDR2 FYNNEI. The CDR3 here is CASTGGLLSYEQYF. Here the CDR3 DNA reads TGTGCCAGCACAGGCGGACTCCTTTCCTACGAGCAGTACTTC.

The chain couples TRBV3-1 (or the pseudogene TRBV3-2) to TRBJ2-1, with D tentatively TRBD2 (7 bases). This CDR3 contains 16 residues. Germline loops: CDR1 LGHDT, CDR2 YNNKEL (reference sequence). V lost 4 bases and J lost 4, with 17 bases in between. The CDR3 region is CASSPLGGGAYNEQFF. DNA of the CDR3: TGTGCCAGCAGCCCCCTGGGAGGGGGGGCTTACAATGAGCAGTTCTTC.

The CDR3 protein is CASSQRLSTDTQYF. The CDR3 nucleotides read TGTGCCAGCAGCCAAAGACTGAGCACAGATACGCAGTATTTT. The chain couples TRBV4-2 to TRBJ2-3; D remains unclear. Deletions cut 2 bases from V and 0 bases from J, with 6 bases between. The CDR3 extends over 14 amino acids. The germline V gene has CDR1 LGHNA and CDR2 YNFKEQ.

The gene calls are TRBV6-1 and TRBJ2-7; perhaps TRBD2 as D (5 bases). The germline V gene encodes CDR1 MNHNS and CDR2 SASEGT. V lost 1 base and J lost 6, with 10 bases in between. The CDR3 covers 13 residues. The CDR3: CASSEDGNSEQYF. The CDR3, as DNA: TGTGCCAGCAGTGAAGACGGGAACTCCGAGCAGTACTTC.

This chain links TRBV5-6 with TRBJ1-4; 10 bases fit TRBD1. CDR1 and CDR2 (germline): SGHDT, YYEEEE. Trimming cost V 4 bases and J 8 bases; bases outside gene matches: 8. The CDR3 length is 15 residues. The CDR3 spells CASSPIGTGDEKLFF. The CDR3 DNA is TGTGCCAGCAGCCCTATCGGGACAGGGGACGAAAAACTGTTTTTT.

The chain couples TRBV11-2 to TRBJ1-2; 9 nucleotides line up with TRBD1. V lost 5 bases and J lost 1; bases outside the gene matches: 14. This CDR3 has 18 amino acids. Per germline, CDR1 SGHAT and CDR2 FQNNGV. In DNA, the CDR3 is TGTGCCAGCAGCGGACCGGGACAGGGCCAGGATTTTAACTATGGCTACACCTTC. The encoded protein is CASSGPGQGQDFNYGYTF.

V usage is TRBV7-2 and J usage is TRBJ2-7, with TRBD1 matching over 11 bases. This CDR3 has 15 residues. The trim removed 2 bases at V and 2 bases at J, leaving 2 bases unmatched. The germline V gene has CDR1 SGHTA and CDR2 FQGNSA. CDR3 sequence reads: CASSLRDRGAYEQYF. In nucleotides, the CDR3 is TGTGCCAGCAGCTTACGGGACAGGGGGGCCTACGAGCAGTACTTC.

The chain has TRBV7-2 and TRBJ2-7; 10 nucleotides match TRBD2. The CDR3 totals 15 residues. Germline values: CDR1 SGHTA, CDR2 FQGNSA. V lost 3 bases and J lost 6; bases outside the gene matches: 8. The CDR3 DNA is TGTGCCAGCAGCTTGTCGCTAGCGGGGGCAGGCGAGCAGTACTTC. Its protein is CASSLSLAGAGEQYF.

This rearrangement joins TRBV10-3 to TRBJ1-5, with 7 bases aligning to TRBD1. The CDR3 runs to 13 residues. The V gene end was trimmed by 3 bases and the J gene end by 6 bases; junction bases not matched to a gene: 2. In germline, CDR1 is ENHRY, CDR2 SYGVKD. Here the CDR3 reads CAISEGGVQPQHF. The CDR3 bases are TGTGCCATCAGTGAAGGGGGCGTTCAGCCCCAGCATTTT.

This chain joins TRBV6-5 and TRBJ2-3; D might be TRBD2 (6 bases). The V gene lost 6 bases and the J gene lost 1 base, with 8 bases spanning the gap. The CDR3 extends over 13 amino acids. Germline lookup yields CDR1 MNHEY and CDR2 SVGAGI. CDR3 DNA sequence: TGTGCCAGCAGGGGGGGAGGCACAGATACGCAGTATTTT. Translation: CASRGGGTDTQYF.

This rearrangement joins TRBV5-1 to TRBJ2-5, with 8 bases identical to TRBD1. This CDR3 is built from 14 residues. CDR1 and CDR2 (germline): SGHRS, YFSETQ. V shed 4 bases and J 2 bases; nucleotides not matched to a gene: 4. In nucleotides, the CDR3 is TGCGCCAGCAGCAGAGGGACAGGTCAAGAGACCCAGTACTTC. Translation: CASSRGTGQETQYF.

V is TRBV6-5 and J is TRBJ1-5, with unresolved D. CDR1 is MNHEY, CDR2 SVGAGI, per germline. This CDR3 contains 14 residues. Deletions cut 6 bases from V and 2 bases from J, with 11 bases between. This chain's CDR3 is CASRVLGGNQPQHF. The CDR3 DNA follows: TGTGCCAGCAGAGTCCTAGGTGGCAATCAGCCCCAGCATTTT.

The gene calls are TRBV10-3 and TRBJ1-5; D unclear. CDR1 and CDR2 from the germline V gene are ENHRY and SYGVKD. CDR3 length: 14 residues. Trimming removed 5 bases at V and 0 bases at J, with 8 bases between. The CDR3 reads CAISPIVSNQPQHF. The DNA for the CDR3 is TGTGCCATCAGTCCAATAGTTAGCAATCAGCCCCAGCATTTT.